This TCR beta chain appears in the sequencing data of a study of CD8+CD57+ T cells in acquired aplastic anemia. Study at large: Each DNA sample taken from sorted CD4+ and CD8+ cells came to about 3.2 ug on average.

This clonotype was observed many times. Germline CDR1 LNHDA, CDR2 SQIVND (reference sequence). The CDR3 is 12 residues long. V was pared by 10 bases and J by 6 bases, with 8 bases of the junction left unmatched. Patients chosen for sequencing had CD8+CD57+ cells that had expanded, as shown by flow cytometry. CDR3 and TCR beta VDJ profiling relied on a genomic DNA template. From the reads, TCRdb called clonotypes with MiXCR, one entry per CDR3 protein. The sample consists of around 430,000 distinct CDR3 sequences, roughly a third of them appearing once. This chain links TRBV19 with TRBJ2-7; 8 positions agree with TRBD1. The receptor comes from a human donor with aplastic anemia. Material for sequencing was sorted CD4+, CD8+, or CD8+CD57+ T cells (not recorded which) from PBMCs. CDR3 protein: CATRQGIGEQYF. The CDR3, as DNA: TGTGCCACTCGACAGGGGATAGGCGAGCAGTACTTC.